These T cell receptor beta chains were read from a single sample in a study of T-cell reconstitution after alpha-beta-depleted transplantation in children. TCRdb redid the calling of the PCR reads with MiXCR, one entry per CDR3 protein. The data contain about a million distinct CDR3 sequences, about 29% of them singletons. The sample in question was PBMCs, mostly from graft donor cells, obtained 360 days after TCRalphabeta/CD19-depleted stem cell transplant. Receptors originate from a boy younger than two who had a stem cell transplant for SCID, so the T cells may come from the graft donor. CDR3s include the opening cysteine and the closing phenylalanine or tryptophan. The D gene is left open where the match is weak. The listing skips clone size in some rows; elsewhere it reads once, few, many or a size class.

TRBV6-1,-,TRBJ1-5,-,CASKAAVSNQPQHF,TGTGCCAGCAAGGCCGCGGTGAGCAATCAGCCCCAGCATTTT
TRBV12-3/TRBV12-4,TRBD1,TRBJ1-6,few,CASSLGGDRGRENSPLHF,TGTGCCAGCAGTTTAGGGGGGGACAGGGGGCGAGAAAATTCACCCCTCCACTTT
TRBV5-1,-,TRBJ1-2,-,CASSLAPTGVYTF,TGCGCCAGCAGCTTGGCCCCGACAGGTGTCTACACCTTC
TRBV6-2/TRBV6-3,-,TRBJ2-1,-,CASSYSKRASLYDEQFF,TGTGCCAGCAGTTACTCGAAGCGAGCTTCTCTCTACGATGAGCAGTTCTTC
TRBV7-6,-,TRBJ1-3,few,CASSPRPGKEFSGNTIYF,TGTGCCAGCAGCCCCCGGCCGGGGAAGGAGTTCTCTGGAAACACCATATATTTT
TRBV4-1,-,TRBJ2-7,-,CASSQTSVPREQYF,TGCGCCAGCAGCCAGACTAGTGTGCCCCGCGAGCAGTACTTC
TRBV20-1,-,TRBJ2-3,-,CSARDRRLGDTQYF,TGCAGTGCTAGAGATCGACGTTTGGGAGATACGCAGTATTTT
TRBV7-3,TRBD2,TRBJ2-2,-,CASSLNPGLIGLPNTGELFF,TGTGCCAGCAGCTTAAATCCGGGACTAATAGGACTTCCGAACACCGGGGAGCTGTTTTTT
TRBV20-1,TRBD2,TRBJ2-1,few,CSATAGTSGAYNEQFF,TGCAGTGCTACCGCCGGGACTAGCGGGGCCTACAATGAGCAGTTCTTC
TRBV27,-,TRBJ2-7,-,CASRIPGYGEQYF,TGTGCCAGCCGAATTCCAGGGTATGGCGAGCAGTACTTC
TRBV7-2,-,TRBJ2-7,few,CASSPQMGRGEQYF,TGTGCCAGCAGCCCCCAGATGGGCCGGGGCGAGCAGTACTTC
TRBV20-1,TRBD2,TRBJ2-2,-,CSAALAGGPSEELFF,TGCAGTGCTGCCCTAGCGGGGGGGCCCTCAGAGGAGCTGTTTTTT
TRBV20-1,-,TRBJ1-1,many,CSARGGGPNTEAFF,TGCAGTGCTAGAGGTGGGGGGCCGAACACTGAAGCTTTCTTT
TRBV6-2/TRBV6-3,-,TRBJ2-1,few,CASSIIGNEQFF,TGTGCCAGCAGCATAATCGGGAATGAGCAGTTCTTC
TRBV28,-,TRBJ1-2,-,CASRPGGVYYGYTF,TGTGCCAGCCGCCCGGGGGGGGTGTACTATGGCTACACCTTC
TRBV11-2,-,TRBJ2-2,-,CASRGLGSNTGELFF,TGTGCCAGCAGGGGGCTTGGCTCGAACACCGGGGAGCTGTTTTTT
TRBV12-5,-,TRBJ2-5,-,CASATNELGVGRETQYF,TGTGCTAGTGCCACCAACGAATTAGGGGTAGGCCGAGAGACCCAGTACTTC
TRBV4-3,-,TRBJ2-5,-,CASSQQGETQYF,TGCGCCAGCAGCCAGCAAGGCGAGACCCAGTACTTC
TRBV11-2,-,TRBJ2-3,-,CASSYPGVGTQYF,TGTGCCAGCAGCTATCCAGGGGTTGGTACGCAGTATTTT
TRBV10-3,TRBD2,TRBJ2-3,many,CAASGGGKDTQYF,TGTGCCGCCAGCGGGGGTGGTAAAGATACGCAGTATTTT
TRBV19,-,TRBJ2-1,few,CASSPWTVVNEQFF,TGTGCCAGTAGCCCTTGGACAGTGGTCAATGAGCAGTTCTTC
TRBV5-5,TRBD2,TRBJ2-1,-,CASSPSGAAGNEQFF,TGTGCCAGCAGCCCGAGCGGGGCCGCGGGGAATGAGCAGTTCTTC